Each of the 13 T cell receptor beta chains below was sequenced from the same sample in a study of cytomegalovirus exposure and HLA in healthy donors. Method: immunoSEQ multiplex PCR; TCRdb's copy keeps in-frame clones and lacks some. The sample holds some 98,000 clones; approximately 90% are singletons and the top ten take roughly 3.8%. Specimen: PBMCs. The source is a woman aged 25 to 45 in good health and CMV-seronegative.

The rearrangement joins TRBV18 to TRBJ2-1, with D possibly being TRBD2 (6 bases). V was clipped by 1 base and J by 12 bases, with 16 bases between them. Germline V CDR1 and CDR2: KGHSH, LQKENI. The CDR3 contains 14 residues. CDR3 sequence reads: CASSPRAGPESQFF. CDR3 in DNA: TGTGCCAGCTCACCACGCGCGGGGCCTGAATCGCAGTTCTTC.

The CDR3 sequence is CASSSRLAGGTDTQYF. As DNA, the CDR3 is TGTGCCAGCAGCTCCCGACTAGCGGGGGGCACAGATACGCAGTATTTT. V and J are TRBV9 and TRBJ2-3, with 12 bases identical to TRBD2. The CDR3 is made up of 16 amino acids. Germline loops: CDR1 SGDLS, CDR2 YYNGEE. J lost 1 base, V lost 4 bases, and 4 bases had no gene match. The full variable domain, completed using reference TRBV9 and TRBJ2-3, is DSGVTQTPKHLITATGQRVTLRCSPRSGDLSVYWYQQSLDQGLQFLIQYYNGEERAKGNILERFSAQQFPDLHSELNLSSLELGDSALYFCASSSRLAGGTDTQYFGPGTRLTVL.

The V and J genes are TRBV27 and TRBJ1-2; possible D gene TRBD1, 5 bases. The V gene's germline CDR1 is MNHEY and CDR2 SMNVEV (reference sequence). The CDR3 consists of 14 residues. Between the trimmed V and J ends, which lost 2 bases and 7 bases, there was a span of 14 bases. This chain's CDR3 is CASSLGRGLGGYTF. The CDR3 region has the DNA TGTGCCAGCAGTTTAGGTCGGGGGTTAGGTGGCTACACCTTC.

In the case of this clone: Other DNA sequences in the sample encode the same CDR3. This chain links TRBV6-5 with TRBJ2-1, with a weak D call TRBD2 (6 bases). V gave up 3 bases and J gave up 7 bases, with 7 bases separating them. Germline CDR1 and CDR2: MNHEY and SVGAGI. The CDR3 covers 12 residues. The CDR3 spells CASSYGGNEQFF. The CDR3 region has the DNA TGTGCCAGCAGTTATGGGGGGAATGAGCAGTTCTTC.

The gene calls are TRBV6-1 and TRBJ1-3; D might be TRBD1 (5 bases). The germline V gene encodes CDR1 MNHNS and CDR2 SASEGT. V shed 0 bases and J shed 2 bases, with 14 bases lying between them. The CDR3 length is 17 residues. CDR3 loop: CASSEAPGVVTGNTIYF. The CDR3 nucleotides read TGTGCCAGCAGTGAAGCGCCGGGGGTGGTGACTGGAAACACCATATATTTT.

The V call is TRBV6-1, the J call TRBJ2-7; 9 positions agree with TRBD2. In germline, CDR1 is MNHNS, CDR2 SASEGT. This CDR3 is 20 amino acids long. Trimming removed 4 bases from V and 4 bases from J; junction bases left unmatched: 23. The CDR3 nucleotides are TGTGCCAGCAGTGCAACCTTCCCCAGGACTAGCGCCCCGATAAGTTACGAGCAGTACTTC. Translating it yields CASSATFPRTSAPISYEQYF.

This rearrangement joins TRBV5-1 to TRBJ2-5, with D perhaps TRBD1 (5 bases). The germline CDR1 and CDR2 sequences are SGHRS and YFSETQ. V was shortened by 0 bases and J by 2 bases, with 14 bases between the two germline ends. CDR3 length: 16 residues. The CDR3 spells CASSLGQGLGQETQYF. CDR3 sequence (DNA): TGCGCCAGCAGCTTGGGGCAGGGATTAGGACAAGAGACCCAGTACTTC.

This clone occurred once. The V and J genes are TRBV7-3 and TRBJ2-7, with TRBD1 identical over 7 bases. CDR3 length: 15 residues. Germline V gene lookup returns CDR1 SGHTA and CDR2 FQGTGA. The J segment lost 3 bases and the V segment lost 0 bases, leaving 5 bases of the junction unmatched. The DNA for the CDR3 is TGTGCCAGCAGCTTAACTCAGGGACAGTTCTACGAGCAGTACTTC. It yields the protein CASSLTQGQFYEQYF.

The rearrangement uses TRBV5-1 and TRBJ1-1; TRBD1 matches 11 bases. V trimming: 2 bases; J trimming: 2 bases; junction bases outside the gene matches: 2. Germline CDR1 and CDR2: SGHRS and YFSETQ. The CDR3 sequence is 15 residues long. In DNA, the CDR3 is TGCGCCAGCAGCTTCAGGACAGGGGGCAACACTGAAGCTTTCTTT. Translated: CASSFRTGGNTEAFF. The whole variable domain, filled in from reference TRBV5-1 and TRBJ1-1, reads KAGVTQTPRYLIKTRGQQVTLSCSPISGHRSVSWYQQTPGQGLQFLFEYFSETQRNKGNFPGRFSGRQFSNSRSEMNVSTLELGDSALYLCASSFRTGGNTEAFFGQGTRLTVV.

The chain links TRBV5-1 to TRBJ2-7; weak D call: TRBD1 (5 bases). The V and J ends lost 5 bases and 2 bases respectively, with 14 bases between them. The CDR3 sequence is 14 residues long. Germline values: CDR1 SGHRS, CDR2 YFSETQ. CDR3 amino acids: CASRARPGTYEQYF. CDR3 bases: TGCGCCAGCAGGGCCAGGCCAGGGACCTACGAGCAGTACTTC.

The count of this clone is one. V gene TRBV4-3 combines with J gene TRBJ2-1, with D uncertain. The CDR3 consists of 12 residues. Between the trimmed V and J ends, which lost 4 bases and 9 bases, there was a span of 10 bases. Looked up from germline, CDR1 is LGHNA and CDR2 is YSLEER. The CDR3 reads CASSLKPGEQFF. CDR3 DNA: TGCGCCAGCAGCCTGAAGCCGGGTGAGCAGTTCTTC.

The CDR3 bases are TGTGCCAGCAGTTCCCCCCCCTCGGAAGTAGCGTGGGACTATAGCAATCAGCCCCAGCATTTT. This codes for CASSSPPSEVAWDYSNQPQHF. The genes are TRBV28 and TRBJ1-5, with TRBD1 as a possible D gene (5 bases). Germline V CDR1 and CDR2: MDHEN, SYDVKM. There are 21 residues in the CDR3. Trimming shortened V by 4 bases and J by 0 bases, and 28 bases separated the two germline ends. Full variable domain (missing parts from reference TRBV28 and TRBJ1-5): DVKVTQSSRYLVKRTGEKVFLECVQDMDHENMFWYRQDPGLGLRLIYFSYDVKMKEKGDIPEGYSVSREKKERFSLILESASTNQTSMYLCASSSPPSEVAWDYSNQPQHFGDGTRLSIL.

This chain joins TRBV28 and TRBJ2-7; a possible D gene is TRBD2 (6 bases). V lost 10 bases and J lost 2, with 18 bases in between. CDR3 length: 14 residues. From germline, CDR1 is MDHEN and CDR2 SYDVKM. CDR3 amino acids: CATTGLNFPYEQYF. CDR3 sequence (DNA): TGTGCCACTACGGGACTCAACTTCCCCTACGAGCAGTACTTC.